These T cell receptor beta chains were read from a single sample in a study of blood T cell repertoires in COVID-19. Here immunoSEQ multiplex PCR was the method, and the copy in TCRdb shows in-frame clones only, minus some. Seen here are 200,000 to 300,000 clones, 86% observed once, and the top ten hold 2.5% to 3.5%. Source material: peripheral blood. The source of these receptors is a woman aged 25 to 39 who had recovered from COVID-19. The CDR3 runs from the conserved cysteine through the conserved F or W. A D gene is named only where the DNA matches it firmly. Rows give clone size only sometimes, using once, few, many, or a class for an expanded clone.

CASSVGVAGVATNEKLFF,TGTGCCAGCAGCGTAGGAGTAGCAGGGGTTGCAACTAATGAAAAACTGTTTTTT,TRBV9,TRBJ1-4,.,.
CASGFAQPQHF,TGTGCCAGCGGCTTCGCTCAGCCCCAGCATTTT,TRBV2,TRBJ1-5,.,.
CASSVTGTGGGLNTEAFF,TGTGCCAGCAGCGTAACCGGGACAGGGGGCGGGCTGAACACTGAAGCTTTCTTT,TRBV9,TRBJ1-1,.,TRBD1
CASSLAGVYNEQFF,TGTGCCAGCAGCTTAGCGGGGGTATACAATGAGCAGTTCTTC,TRBV5-4,TRBJ2-1,.,TRBD2
CATSRDRGVEQYF,TGTGCCACCAGCAGAGATCGGGGTGTCGAGCAGTACTTC,TRBV15,TRBJ2-7,few,.
CASSQTGQGAYEQYF,TGTGCCAGCAGTCAGACGGGACAGGGGGCTTACGAGCAGTACTTC,TRBV14,TRBJ2-7,.,TRBD1
CASSELQLRETEAFF,TGTGCCAGCAGTGAACTCCAACTTCGGGAGACTGAAGCTTTCTTT,TRBV6-1,TRBJ1-1,.,.
CASSLAGGGQADTQYF,TGCGCCAGCAGCTTGGCCGGGGGGGGGCAAGCAGATACGCAGTATTTT,TRBV5-1,TRBJ2-3,.,TRBD2
CASSLLAGSTDTQYF,TGCGCCAGCAGCCTACTAGCGGGGAGCACAGATACGCAGTATTTT,TRBV4-1,TRBJ2-3,.,TRBD2
CASSFGPPDRADYGYTF,TGTGCCAGCAGCTTTGGTCCACCGGACAGGGCCGACTATGGCTACACCTTC,TRBV7-9,TRBJ1-2,few,TRBD1
CASERGGAWNTIYF,TGTGCCAGTGAACGGGGGGGTGCTTGGAACACCATATATTTT,TRBV19,TRBJ1-3,.,.
CAISESGGALYYEQYF,TGTGCCATCAGTGAGTCAGGCGGGGCCCTATACTACGAGCAGTACTTC,TRBV10-3,TRBJ2-7,.,.
CASSQGGTGAKNTGELFF,TGCGCCAGCAGTCAGGGAGGTACAGGGGCAAAGAACACCGGGGAGCTGTTTTTT,TRBV23-1,TRBJ2-2,.,.
CASRWTGTYGYTF,TGTGCCAGCAGGTGGACAGGGACATATGGCTACACCTTC,TRBV5-6,TRBJ1-2,.,TRBD1
CASRNSASLTDTQYF,TGTGCCAGCAGAAATAGCGCCTCGCTCACAGATACGCAGTATTTT,TRBV6-6,TRBJ2-3,.,.
CASSLAVREGPNNEQFF,TGTGCCAGCAGCTTAGCTGTCCGGGAGGGACCAAACAATGAGCAGTTCTTC,TRBV13,TRBJ2-1,.,TRBD2
CASSLVAGGSYEQYF,TGTGCCAGCAGCTTGGTAGCGGGGGGTTCCTACGAGCAGTACTTC,TRBV5-4,TRBJ2-7,.,TRBD2
CASSESLNYGYTF,TGCGCCAGCAGTGAGTCCCTAAACTATGGCTACACCTTC,TRBV10-1,TRBJ1-2,.,.
CSVDIGVGQPQHF,TGCAGCGTTGATATAGGGGTAGGACAGCCCCAGCATTTT,TRBV29-1,TRBJ1-5,.,.
CASSPHSGSNEQFF,TGTGCCAGCAGCCCCCACAGCGGTTCCAATGAGCAGTTCTTC,TRBV7-6,TRBJ2-1,.,.
CASQTTGGFTGELFF,TGTGCCAGTCAAACGACAGGGGGCTTCACCGGGGAGCTGTTTTTT,TRBV19,TRBJ2-2,once,TRBD1
CASILHTEAFF,TGTGCCAGCATACTTCACACTGAAGCTTTCTTT,TRBV5-4,TRBJ1-1,few,.
CASSDTPKNTGELFF,TGCGCCAGCAGCGACACGCCAAAGAACACCGGGGAGCTGTTTTTT,TRBV5-1,TRBJ2-2,.,.
CASSPGQNTEAFF,TGTGCCAGCAGCCCTGGACAAAACACTGAAGCTTTCTTT,TRBV11-3,TRBJ1-1,.,.
CAISTSGGLGETQYF,TGTGCCATCAGTACTAGCGGGGGGCTGGGGGAGACCCAGTACTTC,TRBV10-3,TRBJ2-5,.,TRBD2
CASSVQGSYEQYF,TGTGCCAGCAGTGTACAGGGCTCCTACGAGCAGTACTTC,TRBV6-2/TRBV6-3,TRBJ2-7,few,.
CASSDNQGYGELFF,TGTGCCAGCAGTGACAACCAGGGGTACGGGGAGCTGTTTTTT,TRBV6-4,TRBJ2-2,.,.
CASSQDLLSQVEQYF,TGCGCCAGCAGCCAAGATCTTTTAAGTCAGGTCGAGCAGTACTTC,TRBV4-3,TRBJ2-7,few,.
CASSPRTGDQPQHF,TGTGCCAGCAGCCCCCGGACAGGCGATCAGCCCCAGCATTTT,TRBV6-5,TRBJ1-5,.,TRBD1
CASSPVGRLAGGYNEQFF,TGTGCCAGCAGCCCGGTGGGGAGACTAGCCGGCGGGTACAATGAGCAGTTCTTC,TRBV5-4,TRBJ2-1,.,TRBD2
CASKKPGGAAEAFF,TGTGCCAGCAAGAAGCCAGGGGGCGCGGCTGAAGCTTTCTTT,TRBV6-5,TRBJ1-1,.,TRBD1
CASGGSKVFF,TGTGCCAGTGGGGGGAGCAAAGTTTTCTTT,TRBV12-3/TRBV12-4,TRBJ1-1,.,.
CASSVGGDDTEAFF,TGTGCCAGCAGCGTTGGAGGTGATGACACTGAAGCTTTCTTT,TRBV9,TRBJ1-1,.,.
CARRDSYQPQHF,TGTGCCAGAAGGGACAGTTATCAGCCCCAGCATTTT,TRBV2,TRBJ1-5,.,TRBD1
CASSLVVGGEQYF,TGTGCCAGCAGCTTAGTAGTAGGGGGCGAGCAGTACTTC,TRBV9,TRBJ2-7,.,.
CASSQDRGGGAAEQFF,TGCGCCAGCAGCCAAGATCGAGGCGGGGGGGCAGCTGAGCAGTTCTTC,TRBV4-1,TRBJ2-1,.,TRBD2
CASSDSSLMNTEAFF,TGTGCCAGCAGCGACAGTTCTTTAATGAACACTGAAGCTTTCTTT,TRBV6-6,TRBJ1-1,.,.
CASSVKGAFGANVLTF,TGTGCCAGCAGCGTAAAGGGGGCGTTCGGGGCCAACGTCCTGACTTTC,TRBV5-8,TRBJ2-6,.,TRBD1
CASRQTTGATAYGYTF,TGTGCCAGTAGACAAACTACAGGGGCCACTGCCTATGGCTACACCTTC,TRBV19,TRBJ1-2,once,TRBD1
CASSQIGRLAGGLGTDTQYF,TGTGCCAGCAGCCAGATCGGGAGGCTAGCGGGGGGGTTGGGGACAGATACGCAGTATTTT,TRBV6-6,TRBJ2-3,.,TRBD2
CASNWQGVHYGYTF,TGTGCCAGCAACTGGCAGGGGGTACACTATGGCTACACCTTC,TRBV19,TRBJ1-2,.,TRBD1
CASSLAGGNEQFF,TGTGCCAGCAGTCTAGCGGGGGGAAATGAGCAGTTCTTC,TRBV13,TRBJ2-1,.,TRBD2
CASSVASRADTQYF,TGTGCCAGCAGCGTAGCTAGCCGTGCAGATACGCAGTATTTT,TRBV9,TRBJ2-3,.,.
CASKSGASYNEQFF,TGTGCCAGCAAGAGCGGGGCCTCCTACAATGAGCAGTTCTTC,TRBV7-9,TRBJ2-1,.,TRBD2
CASSLDPGRGQPQHF,TGTGCCAGCAGCTTGGATCCGGGGAGGGGCCAGCCCCAGCATTTT,TRBV5-4,TRBJ1-5,few,.
CAWSVSGMGGEQYF,TGTGCCTGGAGTGTCTCGGGGATGGGTGGCGAGCAGTACTTC,TRBV30,TRBJ2-7,.,.
CATTLLTGNPEAFF,TGTGCCACCACACTACTGACAGGGAACCCTGAAGCTTTCTTT,TRBV24-1,TRBJ1-1,.,TRBD1
CASSQVTGNYGYTF,TGTGCCAGCAGCCAAGTCACAGGGAACTATGGCTACACCTTC,TRBV14,TRBJ1-2,.,.
CASSPGTGELFF,TGTGCCAGCAGCCCCGGGACCGGGGAGCTGTTTTTT,TRBV12-3/TRBV12-4,TRBJ2-2,.,.
CASTLIHPYRGRTEKLFF,TGTGCCAGTACCCTCATCCACCCTTACAGGGGGAGAACTGAAAAACTGTTTTTT,TRBV19,TRBJ1-4,.,TRBD1
CSVILGGRDYGYTF,TGCAGCGTTATTTTGGGGGGTCGAGACTATGGCTACACCTTC,TRBV29-1,TRBJ1-2,.,.
CASSSRPLGGDTQYF,TGTGCCAGCAGCTCCCGACCCCTCGGGGGGGATACGCAGTATTTT,TRBV11-1,TRBJ2-3,.,TRBD2
CASSQVDMISYNEQFF,TGCGCCAGCAGCCAAGTTGACATGATTTCCTACAATGAGCAGTTCTTC,TRBV4-1,TRBJ2-1,.,.
CASSLEQGAFYGYTF,TGTGCCAGCAGCTTAGAACAGGGGGCATTCTATGGCTACACCTTC,TRBV7-9,TRBJ1-2,.,TRBD1
CASSPRDGYEQYF,TGTGCCAGCAGTCCGCGGGACGGGTACGAGCAGTACTTC,TRBV27,TRBJ2-7,few,.
CASSYPQTARIYQPQHF,TGTGCCAGCAGTTACCCTCAGACAGCCAGGATCTATCAGCCCCAGCATTTT,TRBV6-2/TRBV6-3,TRBJ1-5,.,.
CASSSVGSSPLHF,TGTGCCAGCAGCTCCGTCGGTTCTTCACCCCTCCACTTT,TRBV12-3/TRBV12-4,TRBJ1-6,.,.
CASSPSPGQDGYTF,TGTGCCAGCTCACCTTCGCCGGGACAGGATGGCTACACCTTC,TRBV18,TRBJ1-2,.,TRBD1
CASSTLLTGELFF,TGTGCCAGCAGTACTCTCTTAACCGGGGAGCTGTTTTTT,TRBV12-3/TRBV12-4,TRBJ2-2,.,.
CSATGQGRAAF,TGCAGTGCAACCGGACAAGGCAGGGCTGCCTTC,TRBV20-1,TRBJ1-2,.,.